This paragraph covers one TCR beta chain sequence. The antigen remains unidentified. The CDR3 covers 18 residues. The V end lost 5 bases, the J end lost 0 bases, and 23 bases lay between the germline ends. The germline CDR1 and CDR2 sequences are LNHDA and SQIVND (reference sequence). This sample is part of a study of shared clonotypes between healthy human individuals. Study-level findings and limits: The naive CD4 repertoires of a few donors were compared, and approximately 4.5% of clonotypes were shared.

In the original analysis: ImmunoSEQ output held junction-only sequences without quality scores, so filtering differed. Sequencing used immunoSEQ multiplex PCR; TCRdb keeps in-frame clones, though not all of them. The DNA gave D and trimming, while V, J and clone size come from that table. The profile shows roughly 500,000 clones, roughly 95% of them singletons. The chain joins TRBV19 to TRBJ2-7, with TRBD2 as a possible D gene (6 bases). Sequenced material: naive CD4+ T cells sorted from blood. Subset defined: CD45RA+ positively selected. This receptor was taken from a woman aged 25 to 39 in good health. CDR3 protein: CASSPIPHLGGSSYEQYF. The CDR3 coding sequence is TGTGCCAGTAGTCCCATTCCCCACCTGGGAGGCAGCTCCTACGAGCAGTACTTC.